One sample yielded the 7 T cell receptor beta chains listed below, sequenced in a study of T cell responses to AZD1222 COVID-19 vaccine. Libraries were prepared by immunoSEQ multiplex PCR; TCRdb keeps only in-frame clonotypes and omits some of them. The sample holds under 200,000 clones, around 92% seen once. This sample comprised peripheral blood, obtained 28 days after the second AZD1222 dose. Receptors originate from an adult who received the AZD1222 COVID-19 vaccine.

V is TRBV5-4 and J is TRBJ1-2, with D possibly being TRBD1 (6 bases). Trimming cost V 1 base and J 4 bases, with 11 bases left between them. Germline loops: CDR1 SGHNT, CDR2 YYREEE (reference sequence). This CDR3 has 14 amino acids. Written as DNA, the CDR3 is TGTGCCAGCAGCTTGTGGGGGGCCGGCTATGGCTACACCTTC. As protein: CASSLWGAGYGYTF.

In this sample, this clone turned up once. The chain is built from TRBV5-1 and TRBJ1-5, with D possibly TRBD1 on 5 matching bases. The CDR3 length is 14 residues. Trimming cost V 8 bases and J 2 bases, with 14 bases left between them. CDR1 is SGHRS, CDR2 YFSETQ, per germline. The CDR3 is CASRPRDRNQPQHF. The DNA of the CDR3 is TGCGCCAGTCGCCCCCGGGACCGCAATCAGCCCCAGCATTTT.

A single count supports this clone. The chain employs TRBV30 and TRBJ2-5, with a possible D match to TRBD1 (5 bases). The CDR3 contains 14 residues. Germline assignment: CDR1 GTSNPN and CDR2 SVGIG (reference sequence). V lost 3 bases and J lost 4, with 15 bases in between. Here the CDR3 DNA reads TGTGCCTGGAGCCAGGGAAGGGATGGAGAGACCCAGTACTTC. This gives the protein CAWSQGRDGETQYF.

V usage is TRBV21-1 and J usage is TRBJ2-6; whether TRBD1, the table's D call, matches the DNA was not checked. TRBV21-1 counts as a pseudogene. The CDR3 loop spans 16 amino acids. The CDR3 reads CASSSQGYSGANVLTF. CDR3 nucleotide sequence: TGTGCCAGCAGCAGTCAGGGCTATTCTGGGGCCAACGTCCTGACTTTC.

The CDR3 protein is CASSHEGTGGAELFF. The DNA for the CDR3 is TGTGCCAGCAGCCACGAGGGGACAGGGGGCGCCGAACTGTTTTTT. The chain uses TRBV4-2 and TRBJ1-4; TRBD1 agrees at 12 bases. The V and J ends lost 3 bases and 12 bases, in that order; junction bases with no gene match: 8. The CDR3 runs to 15 residues. Germline V lookup: CDR1 LGHNA, CDR2 YNFKEQ.

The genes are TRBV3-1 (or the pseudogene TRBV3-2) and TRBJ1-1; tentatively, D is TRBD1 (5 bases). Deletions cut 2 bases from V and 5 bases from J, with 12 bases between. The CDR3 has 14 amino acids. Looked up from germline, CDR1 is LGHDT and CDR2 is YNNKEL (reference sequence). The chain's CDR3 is CASSQSKPGTEAFF. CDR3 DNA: TGTGCCAGCAGCCAAAGCAAGCCAGGGACTGAAGCTTTCTTT.

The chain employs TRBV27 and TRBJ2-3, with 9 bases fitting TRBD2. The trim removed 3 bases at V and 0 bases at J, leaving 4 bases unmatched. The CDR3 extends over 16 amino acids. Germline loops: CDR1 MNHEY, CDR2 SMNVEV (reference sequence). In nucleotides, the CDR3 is TGTGCCAGCAGTTTTTGGGCGGGAGGGAGCACAGATACGCAGTATTTT. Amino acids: CASSFWAGGSTDTQYF.